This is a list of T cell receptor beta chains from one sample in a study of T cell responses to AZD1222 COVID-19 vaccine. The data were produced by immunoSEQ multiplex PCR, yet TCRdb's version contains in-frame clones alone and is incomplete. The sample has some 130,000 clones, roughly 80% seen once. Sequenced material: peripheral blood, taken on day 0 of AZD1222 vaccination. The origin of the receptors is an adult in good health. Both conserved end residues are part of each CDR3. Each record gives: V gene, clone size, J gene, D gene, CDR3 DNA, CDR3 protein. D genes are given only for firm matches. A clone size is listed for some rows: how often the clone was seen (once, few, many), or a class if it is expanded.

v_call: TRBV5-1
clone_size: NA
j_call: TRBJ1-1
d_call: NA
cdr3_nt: TGCGCCAGCAGCCCTATGGACCTTACCCTTGAAGCTTTCTTT
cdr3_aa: CASSPMDLTLEAFF

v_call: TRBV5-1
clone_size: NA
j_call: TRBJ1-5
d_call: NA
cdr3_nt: TGCGCCAGCAGCTTGGCAGGCCAGAGCAATCAGCCCCAGCATTTT
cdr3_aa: CASSLAGQSNQPQHF

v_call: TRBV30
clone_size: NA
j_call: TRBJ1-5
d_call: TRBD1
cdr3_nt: TGTGCCTGGAGTGTACCAGGTCGGCAGGGGGGCAATCAGCCCCAGCATTTT
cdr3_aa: CAWSVPGRQGGNQPQHF

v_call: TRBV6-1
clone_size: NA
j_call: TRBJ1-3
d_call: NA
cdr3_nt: TGTGCCAGCAGCGAAGCGGTCCCTAGGTCCTCTGGAAACACCATATATTTT
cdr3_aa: CASSEAVPRSSGNTIYF

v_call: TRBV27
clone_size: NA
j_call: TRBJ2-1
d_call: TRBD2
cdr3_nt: TGTGCCAGCAGTCCAATAGCGGGGGGGTACAATGAGCAGTTCTTC
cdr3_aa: CASSPIAGGYNEQFF

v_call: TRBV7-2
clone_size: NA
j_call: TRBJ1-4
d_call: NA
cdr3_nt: TGTGCCAGCAGCTTGGGAGGCTCTGGGAGGGTTGGGGAAAAACTGTTTTTT
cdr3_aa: CASSLGGSGRVGEKLFF

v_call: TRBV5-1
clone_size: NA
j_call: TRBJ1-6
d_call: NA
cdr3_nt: TGCGCCAGCAGCCCGGGGGACGGGCATTCACCCCTCCACTTT
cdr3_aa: CASSPGDGHSPLHF

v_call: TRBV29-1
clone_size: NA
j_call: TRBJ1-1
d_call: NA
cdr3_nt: TGCAGCGTTGGGGCAGGGATGAACACTGAAGCTTTCTTT
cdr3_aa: CSVGAGMNTEAFF

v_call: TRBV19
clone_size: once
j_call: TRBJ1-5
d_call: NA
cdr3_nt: TGTGCCAGTAGTCTGGACACTGGCAATCAGCCCCAGCATTTT
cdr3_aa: CASSLDTGNQPQHF

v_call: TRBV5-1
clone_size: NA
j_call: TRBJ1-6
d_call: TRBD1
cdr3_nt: TGCGCCAGCAGCTTGGGCGGACAGGGTCGGCGGGATTCACCCCTCCACTTT
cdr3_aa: CASSLGGQGRRDSPLHF

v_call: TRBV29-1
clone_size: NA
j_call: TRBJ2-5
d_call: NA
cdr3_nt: TGCAGCGTTGCAGGTGGAAGAGAGGCACGGGGGATTCAAGAGACCCAGTACTTC
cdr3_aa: CSVAGGREARGIQETQYF

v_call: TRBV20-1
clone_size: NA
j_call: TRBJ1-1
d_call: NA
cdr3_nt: TGCAGTGCTAGCGGAACATCGGAAGCTTTCTTT
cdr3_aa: CSASGTSEAFF

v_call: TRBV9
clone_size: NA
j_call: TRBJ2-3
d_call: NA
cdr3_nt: TGTGCCAGCAGTAACATGGGGGGCCCAGATACGCAGTATTTT
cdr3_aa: CASSNMGGPDTQYF

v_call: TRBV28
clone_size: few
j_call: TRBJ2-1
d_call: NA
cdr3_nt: TGTGCCAGCAGCCATGACAGCAATGAGCAGTTCTTC
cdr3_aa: CASSHDSNEQFF

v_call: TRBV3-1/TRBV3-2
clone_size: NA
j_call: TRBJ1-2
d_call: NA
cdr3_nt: TGTGCCAGCAGCCAAGACGGTACTAACTATGGCTACACCTTC
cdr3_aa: CASSQDGTNYGYTF

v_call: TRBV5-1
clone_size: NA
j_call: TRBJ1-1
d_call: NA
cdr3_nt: TGCGCCAGCAGCTTGGTGTCCCGGAGGACTGAAGCTTTCTTT
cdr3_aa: CASSLVSRRTEAFF

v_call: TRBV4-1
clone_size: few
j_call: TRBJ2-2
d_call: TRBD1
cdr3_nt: TGCGCCAGCAGAGGGACAGGAGGAGCCGGGGAGCTGTTTTTT
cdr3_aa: CASRGTGGAGELFF

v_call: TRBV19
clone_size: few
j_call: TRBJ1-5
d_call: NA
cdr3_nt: TGTGCCAGTAGTAGGGGGCTGAACAATCAGCCCCAGCATTTT
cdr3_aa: CASSRGLNNQPQHF

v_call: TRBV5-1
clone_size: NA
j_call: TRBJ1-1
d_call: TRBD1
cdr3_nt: TGCGCCAGCAGGAAGACAGGGGCCCTTGAGGCTTTCTTT
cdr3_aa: CASRKTGALEAFF

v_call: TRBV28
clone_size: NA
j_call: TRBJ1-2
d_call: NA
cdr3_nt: TGTGCCAGCACCCAAGTGGGGCCTAACTATGGCTACACCTTC
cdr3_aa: CASTQVGPNYGYTF

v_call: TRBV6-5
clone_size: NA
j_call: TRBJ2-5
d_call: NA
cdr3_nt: TGTGCCAGCTTCCGCGCGCGGGACCAAGAGACCCAGTACTTC
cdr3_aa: CASFRARDQETQYF

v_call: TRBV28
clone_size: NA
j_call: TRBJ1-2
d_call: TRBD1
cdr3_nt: TGTGCCAGCAGTTTATGGGGGACAGGGGTGGGGTATGGCTACACCTTC
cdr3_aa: CASSLWGTGVGYGYTF

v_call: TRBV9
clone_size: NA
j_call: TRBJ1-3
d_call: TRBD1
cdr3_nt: TGTGCCAGCAGCGTAGGACAGGGGGTAATAGGAAACACCATATATTTT
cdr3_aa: CASSVGQGVIGNTIYF

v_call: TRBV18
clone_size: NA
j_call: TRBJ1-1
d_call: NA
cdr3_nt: TGTGCCAGCTCACCAATCCAGCCGGGGATGAACACTGAAGCTTTCTTT
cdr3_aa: CASSPIQPGMNTEAFF

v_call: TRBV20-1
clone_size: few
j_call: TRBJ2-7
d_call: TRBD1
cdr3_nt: TGCAGTGCTAGTGACAGGGTTTACGAGCAGTACTTC
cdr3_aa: CSASDRVYEQYF

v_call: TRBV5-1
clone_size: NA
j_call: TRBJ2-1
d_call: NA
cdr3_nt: TGCGCCAGCAGCGTAGGGTTGACCTCCTACAATGAGCAGTTCTTC
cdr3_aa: CASSVGLTSYNEQFF

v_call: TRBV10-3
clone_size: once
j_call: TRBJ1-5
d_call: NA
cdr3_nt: TGTGCCATCCGGGGGCGCGAAGAGCAGCCCCAGCATTTT
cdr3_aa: CAIRGREEQPQHF

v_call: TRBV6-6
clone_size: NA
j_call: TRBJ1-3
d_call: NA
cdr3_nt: TGTGCCAGCAGTTACTCGAAACAGGGTGGCAACACCATATATTTT
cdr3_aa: CASSYSKQGGNTIYF

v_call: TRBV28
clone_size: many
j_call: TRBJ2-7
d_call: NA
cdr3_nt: TGTGCCAGCAGTTTAATCGGAGGACGTAGCGAGCAGTACTTC
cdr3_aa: CASSLIGGRSEQYF

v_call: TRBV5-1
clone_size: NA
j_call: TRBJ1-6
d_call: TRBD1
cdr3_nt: TGCGCCAGCAGCTTGGGGGCTTCGGGACAGCATAATTCACCCCTCCACTTT
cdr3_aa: CASSLGASGQHNSPLHF

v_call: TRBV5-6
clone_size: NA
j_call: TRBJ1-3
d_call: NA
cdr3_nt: TGTGCCAGCAGCCCATACAAGAGCTCTGGAAACACCATATATTTT
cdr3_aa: CASSPYKSSGNTIYF

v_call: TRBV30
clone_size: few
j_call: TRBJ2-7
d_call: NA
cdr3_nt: TGTGCCTGGAGTGTACCCGGGAGCTCCTACGAGCAGTACTTC
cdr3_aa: CAWSVPGSSYEQYF

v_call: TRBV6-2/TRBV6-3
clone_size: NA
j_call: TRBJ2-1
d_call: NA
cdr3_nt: TGTGCCAGCAGTTACCTAGATGAGCAGTTCTTC
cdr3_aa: CASSYLDEQFF

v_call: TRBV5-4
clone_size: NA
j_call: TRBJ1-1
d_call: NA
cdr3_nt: TGTGCCAGCAGCCCAGATTATTTACAGATGAACACTGAAGCTTTCTTT
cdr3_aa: CASSPDYLQMNTEAFF

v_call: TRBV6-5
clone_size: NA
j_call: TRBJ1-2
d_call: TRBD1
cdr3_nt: TGTACCACAGGGGGAGGGGGAGATGGCTACACCTTC
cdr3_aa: CTTGGGGDGYTF

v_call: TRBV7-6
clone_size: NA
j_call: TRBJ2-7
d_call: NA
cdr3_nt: TGTGCCAGCAGCTTACACAGGGACTACGAGCAGTACTTC
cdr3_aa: CASSLHRDYEQYF

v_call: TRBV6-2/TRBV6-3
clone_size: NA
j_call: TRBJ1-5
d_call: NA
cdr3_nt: TGTGCCAGCAGTTACTCTAGGTCGGCAGGGAAGCAGCCCCAGCATTTT
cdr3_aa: CASSYSRSAGKQPQHF

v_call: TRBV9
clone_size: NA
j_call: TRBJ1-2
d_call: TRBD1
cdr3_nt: TGTGCCAGCAGCACCTTTGACAGGGTTGGAAACTATGGCTACACCTTC
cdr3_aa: CASSTFDRVGNYGYTF

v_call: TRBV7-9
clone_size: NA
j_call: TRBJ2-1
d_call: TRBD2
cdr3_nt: TGTGCCAGCGGGGCGGGGGGGCCCGGTATGAATGAGCAGTTCTTC
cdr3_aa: CASGAGGPGMNEQFF

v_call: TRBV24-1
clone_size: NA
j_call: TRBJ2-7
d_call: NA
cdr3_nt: TGTGCCACCAGTGATGGTACACAATACGAGCAGTACTTC
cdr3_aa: CATSDGTQYEQYF

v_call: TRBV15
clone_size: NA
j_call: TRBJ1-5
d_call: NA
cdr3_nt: TGTGCCACCAGCAGAGATTTTATAGGGCAGGGTAACAATCAGCCCCAGCATTTT
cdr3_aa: CATSRDFIGQGNNQPQHF

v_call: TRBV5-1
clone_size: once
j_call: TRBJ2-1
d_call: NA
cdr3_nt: TGCGCCAGCAGCCCTCGGGGGCGGGGTGAGCAGTTCTTC
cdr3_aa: CASSPRGRGEQFF

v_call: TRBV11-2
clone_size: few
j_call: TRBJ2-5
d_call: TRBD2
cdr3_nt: TGTGCCAGCAGCTTAGGCCTGACTAGCGGGGGGGACAAAGAGACCCAGTACTTC
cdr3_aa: CASSLGLTSGGDKETQYF

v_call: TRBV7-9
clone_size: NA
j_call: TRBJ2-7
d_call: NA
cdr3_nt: TGTGCCAGCAGCGCCGACAGCAATCAACCCTACGAGCAGTACTTC
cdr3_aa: CASSADSNQPYEQYF